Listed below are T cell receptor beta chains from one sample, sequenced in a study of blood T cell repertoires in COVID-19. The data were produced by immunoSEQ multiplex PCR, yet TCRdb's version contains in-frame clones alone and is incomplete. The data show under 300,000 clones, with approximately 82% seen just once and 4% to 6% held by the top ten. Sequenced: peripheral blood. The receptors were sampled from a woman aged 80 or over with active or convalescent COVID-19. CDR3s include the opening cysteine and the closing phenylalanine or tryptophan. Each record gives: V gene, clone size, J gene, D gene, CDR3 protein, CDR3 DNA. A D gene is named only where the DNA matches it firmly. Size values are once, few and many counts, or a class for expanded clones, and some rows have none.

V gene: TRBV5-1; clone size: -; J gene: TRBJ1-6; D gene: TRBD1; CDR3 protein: CASSPGQGANSPLHF; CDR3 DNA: TGCGCCAGCAGCCCGGGACAGGGGGCGAATTCACCCCTCCACTTT
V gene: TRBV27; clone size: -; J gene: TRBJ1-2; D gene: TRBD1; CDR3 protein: CASSPRTGGYGYTF; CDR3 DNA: TGTGCCAGCAGTCCGAGGACAGGGGGCTATGGCTACACCTTC
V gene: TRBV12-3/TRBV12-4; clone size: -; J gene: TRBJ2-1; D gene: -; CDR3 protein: CASRDSGYNEQFF; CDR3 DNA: TGTGCCAGCAGAGATAGCGGCTACAATGAGCAGTTCTTC
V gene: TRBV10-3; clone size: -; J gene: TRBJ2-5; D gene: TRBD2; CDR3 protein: CATGLISGRSLKETQYF; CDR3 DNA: TGTGCCACCGGCTTAATCAGCGGGAGGTCTTTGAAAGAGACCCAGTACTTC
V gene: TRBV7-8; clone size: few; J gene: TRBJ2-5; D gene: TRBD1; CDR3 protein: CASSLDRQGEETQYF; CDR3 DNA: TGTGCCAGCAGCTTAGATCGACAGGGGGAAGAGACCCAGTACTTC
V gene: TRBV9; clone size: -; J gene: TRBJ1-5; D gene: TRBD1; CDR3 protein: CASSVGPDRANQPQHF; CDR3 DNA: TGTGCCAGCAGCGTCGGGCCGGACAGGGCGAATCAGCCCCAGCATTTT
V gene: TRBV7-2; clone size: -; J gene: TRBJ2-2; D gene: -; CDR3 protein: CASSLGGMGTGELFF; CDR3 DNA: TGTGCCAGCAGCTTGGGCGGGATGGGCACCGGGGAGCTGTTTTTT
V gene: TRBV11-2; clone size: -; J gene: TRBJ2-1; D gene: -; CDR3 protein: CASSSRDYNEQFF; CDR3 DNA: TGTGCCAGCAGCTCCCGAGACTACAATGAGCAGTTCTTC
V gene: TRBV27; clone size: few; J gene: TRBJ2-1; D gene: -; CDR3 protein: CASRPTRYNEQFF; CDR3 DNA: TGTGCCAGCAGACCCACTAGATACAATGAGCAGTTCTTC
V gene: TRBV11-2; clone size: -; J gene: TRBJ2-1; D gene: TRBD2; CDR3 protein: CASSLDWTREQFF; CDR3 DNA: TGTGCCAGCAGCTTAGATTGGACTAGGGAGCAGTTCTTC
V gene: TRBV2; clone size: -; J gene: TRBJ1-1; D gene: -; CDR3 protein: CASSDKGWTEAFF; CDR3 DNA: TGTGCCAGCAGCGACAAGGGGTGGACTGAAGCTTTCTTT
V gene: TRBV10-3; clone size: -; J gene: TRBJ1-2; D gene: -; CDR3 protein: CAISELGGANYGYTF; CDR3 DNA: TGTGCCATCAGTGAGTTGGGAGGAGCTAACTATGGCTACACCTTC
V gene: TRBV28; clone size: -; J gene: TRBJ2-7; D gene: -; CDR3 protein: CASSITGTGRGYEQYF; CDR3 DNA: TGTGCCAGCAGCATAACCGGAACAGGGAGAGGGTACGAGCAGTACTTC
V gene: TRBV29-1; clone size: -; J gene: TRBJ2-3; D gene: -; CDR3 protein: CSATGQPSTDTQYF; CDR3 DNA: TGCAGCGCCACCGGACAGCCTAGCACAGATACGCAGTATTTT
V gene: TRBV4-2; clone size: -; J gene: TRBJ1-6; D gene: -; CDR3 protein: CASSQDPNSPPLHF; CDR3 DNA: TGTGCCAGCAGCCAAGATCCCAATTCCCCACCCCTCCACTTT
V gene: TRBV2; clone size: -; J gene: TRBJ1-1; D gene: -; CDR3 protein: CASSEGSNTEAFF; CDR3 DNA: TGTGCCAGCAGTGAAGGGAGCAACACTGAAGCTTTCTTT
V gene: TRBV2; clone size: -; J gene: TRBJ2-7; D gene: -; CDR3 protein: CASRSGGTLSYEQYF; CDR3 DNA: TGTGCCAGCAGGTCGGGCGGGACCCTAAGCTACGAGCAGTACTTC
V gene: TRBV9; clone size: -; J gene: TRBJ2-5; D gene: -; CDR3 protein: CASSPWTEIETQYF; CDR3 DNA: TGTGCCAGCAGCCCCTGGACAGAGATAGAGACCCAGTACTTC
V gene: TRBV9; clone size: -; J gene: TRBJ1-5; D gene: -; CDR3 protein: CASSSSGVSNQPQHF; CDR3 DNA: TGTGCCAGCAGCTCTAGTGGAGTAAGCAATCAGCCCCAGCATTTT
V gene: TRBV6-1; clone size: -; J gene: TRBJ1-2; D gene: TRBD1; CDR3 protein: CASSATRQGLGDYGYTF; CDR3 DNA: TGTGCCAGCAGTGCGACCCGACAGGGCCTGGGGGACTATGGCTACACCTTC
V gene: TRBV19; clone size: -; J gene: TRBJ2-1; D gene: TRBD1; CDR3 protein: CASSRQGIPSYNEQFF; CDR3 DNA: TGTGCCAGTAGTCGACAGGGAATACCCTCCTACAATGAGCAGTTCTTC
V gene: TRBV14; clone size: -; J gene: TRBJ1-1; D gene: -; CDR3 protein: CASSQDPGHRYTEAFF; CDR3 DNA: TGTGCCAGCAGCCAAGATCCGGGACATAGGTACACTGAAGCTTTCTTT
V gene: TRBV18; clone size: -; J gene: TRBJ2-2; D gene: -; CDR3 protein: CASSPKVGGASNTGELFF; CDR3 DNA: TGTGCCAGCTCACCAAAGGTCGGAGGGGCATCGAACACCGGGGAGCTGTTTTTT
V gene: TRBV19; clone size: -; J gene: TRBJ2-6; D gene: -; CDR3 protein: CASSISGGLSGANVLTF; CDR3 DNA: TGTGCCAGTAGTATTTCGGGGGGCCTCTCTGGGGCCAACGTCCTGACTTTC
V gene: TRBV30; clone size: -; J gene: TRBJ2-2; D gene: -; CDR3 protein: CAWSVPGENTGELFF; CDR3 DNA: TGTGCCTGGAGTGTACCAGGGGAGAACACCGGGGAGCTGTTTTTT
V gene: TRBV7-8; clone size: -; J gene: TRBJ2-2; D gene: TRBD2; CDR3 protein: CASSPREGRVPGELFF; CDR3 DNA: TGTGCCAGCAGCCCAAGGGAGGGCCGGGTTCCCGGGGAGCTGTTTTTT
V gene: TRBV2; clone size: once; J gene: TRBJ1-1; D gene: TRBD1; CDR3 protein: CASSEESTGVRAFF; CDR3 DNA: TGTGCCAGCAGTGAAGAGTCAACAGGGGTTAGAGCTTTCTTT
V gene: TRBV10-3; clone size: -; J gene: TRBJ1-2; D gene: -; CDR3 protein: CAISGQNNTNYGYTF; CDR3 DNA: TGTGCCATCAGTGGACAGAATAATACTAACTATGGCTACACCTTC
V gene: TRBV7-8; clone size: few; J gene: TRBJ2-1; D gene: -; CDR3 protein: CASSLAGGPYNEQFF; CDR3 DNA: TGTGCCAGCAGCTTAGCGGGGGGACCTTACAATGAGCAGTTCTTC
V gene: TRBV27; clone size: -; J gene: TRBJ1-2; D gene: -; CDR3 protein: CASSLSVGVDGYTF; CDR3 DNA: TGTGCCAGCAGTTTATCGGTAGGGGTAGATGGCTACACCTTC
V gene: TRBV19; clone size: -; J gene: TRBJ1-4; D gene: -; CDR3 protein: CASSRPSGQGRREKLFF; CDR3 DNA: TGTGCCAGTAGTAGACCCTCCGGGCAGGGGCGGCGTGAAAAACTGTTTTTT
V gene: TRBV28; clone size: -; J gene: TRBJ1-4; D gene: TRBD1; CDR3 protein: CASKNDRDWEKLFF; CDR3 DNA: TGTGCCAGCAAGAACGACAGGGATTGGGAAAAACTGTTTTTT
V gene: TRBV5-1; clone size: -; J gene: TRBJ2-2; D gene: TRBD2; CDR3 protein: CASSLPSGSGVGELFF; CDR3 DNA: TGCGCCAGCAGCTTGCCTAGCGGGAGCGGTGTCGGGGAGCTGTTTTTT
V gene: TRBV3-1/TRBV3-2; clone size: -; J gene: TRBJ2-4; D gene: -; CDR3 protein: CASSTLGGDKNIQYF; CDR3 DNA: TGTGCCAGCAGCACCTTGGGGGGAGATAAAAACATTCAGTACTTC
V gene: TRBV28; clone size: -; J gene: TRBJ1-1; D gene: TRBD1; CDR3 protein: CAMHDRGQAFF; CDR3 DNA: TGTGCCATGCACGACAGGGGTCAAGCTTTCTTT
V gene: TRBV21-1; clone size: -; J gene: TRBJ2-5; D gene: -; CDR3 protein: CASSKTGTSVVWETQYF; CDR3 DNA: TGTGCCAGCAGCAAAACCGGGACTAGCGTAGTGTGGGAGACCCAGTACTTC
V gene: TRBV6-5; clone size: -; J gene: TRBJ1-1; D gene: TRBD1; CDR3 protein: CASNVGQGRTEAFF; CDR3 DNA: TGTGCCAGCAATGTCGGACAGGGTCGGACTGAAGCTTTCTTT
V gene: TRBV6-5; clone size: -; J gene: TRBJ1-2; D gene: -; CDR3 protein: CASSPAEVYGYTF; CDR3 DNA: TGTGCCAGCAGCCCAGCGGAGGTGTATGGCTACACCTTC
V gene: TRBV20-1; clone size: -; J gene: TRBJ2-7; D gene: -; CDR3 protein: CSAGDTREQYF; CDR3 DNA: TGCAGTGCGGGGGACACCAGGGAGCAGTACTTC
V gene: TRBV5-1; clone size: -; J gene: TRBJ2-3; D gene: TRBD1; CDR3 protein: CASSGTASTDTQYF; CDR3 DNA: TGCGCCAGCAGCGGGACAGCAAGCACAGATACGCAGTATTTT
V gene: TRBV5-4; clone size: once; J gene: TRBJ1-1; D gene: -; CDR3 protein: CASSLEGEGSTEAFF; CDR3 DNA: TGTGCCAGCAGCTTGGAAGGGGAGGGGAGTACTGAAGCTTTCTTT
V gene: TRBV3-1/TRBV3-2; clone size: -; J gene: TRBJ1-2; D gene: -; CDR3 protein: CASSRSGTGERGYTF; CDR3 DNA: TGTGCCAGCAGCCGTTCCGGGACGGGGGAGCGGGGCTACACCTTC
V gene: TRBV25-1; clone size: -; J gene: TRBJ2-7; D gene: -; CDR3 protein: CASSEMQVYF; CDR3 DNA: TGTGCCAGCAGTGAGATGCAGGTCTACTTC
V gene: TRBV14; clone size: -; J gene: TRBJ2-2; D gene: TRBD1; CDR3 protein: CASSHGTDPDPNTGELFF; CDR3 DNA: TGTGCCAGCAGCCACGGGACAGACCCGGACCCGAACACCGGGGAGCTGTTTTTT
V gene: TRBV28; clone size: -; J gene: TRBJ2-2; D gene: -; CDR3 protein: CASSFLGELFF; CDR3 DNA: TGTGCCAGCAGTTTTCTCGGGGAGCTGTTTTTT
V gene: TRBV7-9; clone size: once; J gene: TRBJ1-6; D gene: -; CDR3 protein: CASSLVITAVSSPLHF; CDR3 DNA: TGTGCCAGCAGCTTGGTGATTACCGCGGTTAGTTCACCCCTCCACTTT
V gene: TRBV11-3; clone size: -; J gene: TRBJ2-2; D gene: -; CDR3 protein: CASSNTGELFF; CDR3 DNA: TGTGCCAGTTCTAACACCGGGGAGCTGTTTTTT
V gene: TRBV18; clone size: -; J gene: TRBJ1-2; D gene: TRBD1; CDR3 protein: CASSQGQGAFNYGYTF; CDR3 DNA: TGTGCCAGCTCACAAGGACAGGGGGCGTTTAACTATGGCTACACCTTC
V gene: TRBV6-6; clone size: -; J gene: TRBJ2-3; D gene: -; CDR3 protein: CASSYFSSDTQYF; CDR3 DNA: TGTGCCAGCAGTTATTTTAGTAGTGATACGCAGTATTTT
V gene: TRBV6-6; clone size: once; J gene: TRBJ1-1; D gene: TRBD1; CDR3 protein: CASRRPGQQTPMNTEAFF; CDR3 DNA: TGTGCCAGCAGACGACCGGGACAGCAAACTCCCATGAACACTGAAGCTTTCTTT
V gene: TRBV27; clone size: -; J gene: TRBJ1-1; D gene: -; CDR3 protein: CASSLRRNTEAFF; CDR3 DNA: TGTGCCAGCAGTCTGAGGAGGAACACTGAAGCTTTCTTT
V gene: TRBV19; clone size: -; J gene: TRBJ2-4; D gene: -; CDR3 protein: CASSITVAKNIQYF; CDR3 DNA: TGTGCCAGTAGTATAACAGTAGCCAAAAACATTCAGTACTTC
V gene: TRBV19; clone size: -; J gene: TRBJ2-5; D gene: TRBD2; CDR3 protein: CASSPPGAGARTQYF; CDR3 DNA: TGTGCCAGTAGTCCCCCCGGAGCGGGGGCGAGGACCCAGTACTTC
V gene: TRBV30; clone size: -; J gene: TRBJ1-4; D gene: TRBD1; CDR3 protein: CAGGQGWATNEKLFF; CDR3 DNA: TGTGCCGGGGGACAGGGCTGGGCAACTAATGAAAAACTGTTTTTT
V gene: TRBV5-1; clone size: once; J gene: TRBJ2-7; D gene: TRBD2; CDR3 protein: CASSAGDYEQYF; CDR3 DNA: TGCGCCAGCAGTGCGGGGGACTACGAGCAGTACTTC
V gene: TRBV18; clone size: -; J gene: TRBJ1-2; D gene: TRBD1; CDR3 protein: CASSVDRGGYGYTF; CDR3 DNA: TGTGCCAGCTCAGTCGACAGGGGCGGCTATGGCTACACCTTC
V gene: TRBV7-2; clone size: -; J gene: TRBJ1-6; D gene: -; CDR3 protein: CASSLERNSPLHF; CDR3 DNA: TGTGCCAGCAGCTTAGAGCGCAATTCACCCCTCCACTTT
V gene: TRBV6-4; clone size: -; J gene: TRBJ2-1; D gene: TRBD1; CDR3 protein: CASSDQGGHEQFF; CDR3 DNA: TGTGCCAGCAGTGACCAAGGGGGCCATGAGCAGTTCTTC
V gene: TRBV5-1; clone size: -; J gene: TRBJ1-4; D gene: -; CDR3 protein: CASSSDGLNEKLFF; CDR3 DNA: TGCGCCAGCAGCTCGGACGGACTCAATGAAAAACTGTTTTTT